The source of this T cell receptor (beta chain) is a study of blood T cell repertoires in COVID-19. The wider study: There were acute and convalescent COVID-19 samples, and they came from the United States, Italy and Spain. T cells, B-cell-depleted T cells, or PBMCs provided the cDNA or gDNA that served as material.

In the study's own analysis: Reference gene primers were amplified, and this amplification served to estimate nucleated cell counts. Produced via immunoSEQ multiplex PCR; TCRdb's table is partial and in-frame only. V and J calls and clone size are given by that table; D and trimming were obtained from the DNA. The sample has around 120,000 clones, 70% to 85% seen once; the top ten hold around 7.5%. The germline V gene has CDR1 SNHLY and CDR2 FYNNEI. The CDR3 extends over 15 amino acids. Trimming at V came to 6 bases and at J to 0 bases, leaving 6 bases not matched to a gene. This TCR came from a man between 65 and 85 years old with active or convalescent COVID-19. The material sequenced was peripheral blood. The rearrangement links TRBV2 to TRBJ1-1; 8 bases are shared with TRBD1. CDR3 loop: CASRPPDRVNTEAFF. For the CDR3, the DNA is TGTGCCAGCAGGCCCCCGGACAGGGTGAACACTGAAGCTTTCTTT.